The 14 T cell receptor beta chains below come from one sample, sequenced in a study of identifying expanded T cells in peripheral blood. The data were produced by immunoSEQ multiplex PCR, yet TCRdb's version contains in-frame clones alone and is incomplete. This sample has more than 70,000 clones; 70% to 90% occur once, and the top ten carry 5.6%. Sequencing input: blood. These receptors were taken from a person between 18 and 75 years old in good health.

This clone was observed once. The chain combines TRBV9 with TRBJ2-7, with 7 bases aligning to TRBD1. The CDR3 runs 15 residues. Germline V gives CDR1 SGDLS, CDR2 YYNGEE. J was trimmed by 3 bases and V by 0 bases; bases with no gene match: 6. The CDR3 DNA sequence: TGTGCCAGCAGCGTAGGCCAGGGACAGAGCTACGAGCAGTACTTC. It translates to CASSVGQGQSYEQYF.

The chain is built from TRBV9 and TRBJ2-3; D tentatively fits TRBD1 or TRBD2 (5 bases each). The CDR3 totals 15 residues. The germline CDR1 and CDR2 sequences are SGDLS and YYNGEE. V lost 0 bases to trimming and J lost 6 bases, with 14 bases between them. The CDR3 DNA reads TGTGCCAGCAGCGTAGGCAGACCCAGGGAGGATACGCAGTATTTT. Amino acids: CASSVGRPREDTQYF.

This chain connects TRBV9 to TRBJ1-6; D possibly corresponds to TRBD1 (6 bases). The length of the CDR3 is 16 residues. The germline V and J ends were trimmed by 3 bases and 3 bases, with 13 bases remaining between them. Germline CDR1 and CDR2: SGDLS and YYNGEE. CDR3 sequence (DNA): TGTGCCAGCAGCGCCCAAGCAGGGGACTATAATTCACCCCTCCACTTT. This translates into CASSAQAGDYNSPLHF.

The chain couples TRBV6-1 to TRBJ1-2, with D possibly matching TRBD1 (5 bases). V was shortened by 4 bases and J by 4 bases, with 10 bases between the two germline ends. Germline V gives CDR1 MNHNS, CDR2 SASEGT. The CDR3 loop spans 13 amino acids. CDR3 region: CASSAQGTYGYTF. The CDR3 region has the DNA TGTGCCAGCAGTGCCCAGGGAACCTATGGCTACACCTTC.

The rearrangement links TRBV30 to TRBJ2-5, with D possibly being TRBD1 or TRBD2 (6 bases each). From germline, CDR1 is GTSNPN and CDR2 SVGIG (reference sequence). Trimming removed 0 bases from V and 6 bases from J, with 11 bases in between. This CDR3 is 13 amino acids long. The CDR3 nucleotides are TGTGCCTGGAGTGTACTGGGGGGCCAGACCCAGTACTTC. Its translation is CAWSVLGGQTQYF.

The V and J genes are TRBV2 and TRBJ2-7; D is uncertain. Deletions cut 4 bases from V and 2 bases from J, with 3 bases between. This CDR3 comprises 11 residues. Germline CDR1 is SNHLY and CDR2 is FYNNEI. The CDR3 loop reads CASSVTYEQYF. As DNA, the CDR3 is TGTGCCAGCAGTGTAACCTACGAGCAGTACTTC.

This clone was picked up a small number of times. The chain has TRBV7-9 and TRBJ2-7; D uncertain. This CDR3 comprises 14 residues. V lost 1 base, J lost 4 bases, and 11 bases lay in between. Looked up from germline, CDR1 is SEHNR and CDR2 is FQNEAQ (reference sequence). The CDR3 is CASSLGEVQYEQYF. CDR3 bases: TGTGCCAGCAGCTTAGGAGAGGTTCAGTACGAGCAGTACTTC.

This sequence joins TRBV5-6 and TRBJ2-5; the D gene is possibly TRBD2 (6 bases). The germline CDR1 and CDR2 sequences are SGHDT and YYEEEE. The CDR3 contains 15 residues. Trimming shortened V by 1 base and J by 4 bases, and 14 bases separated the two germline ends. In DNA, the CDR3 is TGTGCCAGCAGCTTGATCGCGGGGTCCGGAGAGACCCAGTACTTC. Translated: CASSLIAGSGETQYF.

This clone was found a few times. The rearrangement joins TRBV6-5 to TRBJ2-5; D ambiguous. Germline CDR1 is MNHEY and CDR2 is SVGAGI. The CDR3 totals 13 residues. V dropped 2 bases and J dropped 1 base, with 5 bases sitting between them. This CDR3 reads CASSYLVQETQYF. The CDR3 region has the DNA TGTGCCAGCAGTTACCTGGTCCAAGAGACCCAGTACTTC.

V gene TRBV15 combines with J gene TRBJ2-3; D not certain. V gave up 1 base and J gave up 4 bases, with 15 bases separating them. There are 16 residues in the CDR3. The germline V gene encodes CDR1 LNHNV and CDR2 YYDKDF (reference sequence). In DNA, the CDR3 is TGTGCCACCAGCAGAGCCGCCTTCCGAGGCCCAGATACGCAGTATTTT. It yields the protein CATSRAAFRGPDTQYF.

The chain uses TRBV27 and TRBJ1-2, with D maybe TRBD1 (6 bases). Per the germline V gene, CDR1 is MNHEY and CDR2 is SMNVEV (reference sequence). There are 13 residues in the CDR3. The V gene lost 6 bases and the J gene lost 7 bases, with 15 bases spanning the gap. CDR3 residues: CASRWDKISGYTF. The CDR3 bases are TGTGCCAGCAGATGGGACAAGATTAGTGGCTACACCTTC.

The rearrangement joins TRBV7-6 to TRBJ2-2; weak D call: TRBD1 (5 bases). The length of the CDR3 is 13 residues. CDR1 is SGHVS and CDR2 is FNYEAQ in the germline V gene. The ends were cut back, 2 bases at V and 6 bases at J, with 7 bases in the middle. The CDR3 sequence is CASSLIGAGELFF. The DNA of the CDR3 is TGTGCCAGCAGCTTAATAGGGGCCGGGGAGCTGTTTTTT.

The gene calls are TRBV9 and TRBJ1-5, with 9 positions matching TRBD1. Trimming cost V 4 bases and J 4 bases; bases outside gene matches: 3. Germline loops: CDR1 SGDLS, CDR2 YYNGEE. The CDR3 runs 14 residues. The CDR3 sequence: CASSMGQGNQPQHF. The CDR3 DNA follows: TGTGCCAGCAGCATGGGACAGGGAAATCAGCCCCAGCATTTT.

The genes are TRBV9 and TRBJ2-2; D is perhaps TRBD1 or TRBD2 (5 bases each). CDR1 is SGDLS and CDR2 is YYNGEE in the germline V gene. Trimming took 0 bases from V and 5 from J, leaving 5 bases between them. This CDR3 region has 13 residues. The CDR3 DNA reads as TGTGCCAGCAGCGTAGGGGGGACCGGGGAGCTGTTTTTT. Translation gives CASSVGGTGELFF.